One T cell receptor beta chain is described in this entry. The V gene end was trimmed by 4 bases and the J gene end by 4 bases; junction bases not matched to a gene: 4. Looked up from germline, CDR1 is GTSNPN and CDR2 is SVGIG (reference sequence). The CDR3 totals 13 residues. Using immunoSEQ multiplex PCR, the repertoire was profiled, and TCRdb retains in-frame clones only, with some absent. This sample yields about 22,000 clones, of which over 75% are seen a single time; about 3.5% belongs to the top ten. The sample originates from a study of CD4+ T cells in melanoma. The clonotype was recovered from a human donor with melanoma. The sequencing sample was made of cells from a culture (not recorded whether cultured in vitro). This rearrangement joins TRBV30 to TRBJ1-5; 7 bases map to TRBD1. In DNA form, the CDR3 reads TGTGCCTGGAACAGGGGAGGGAATCAGCCCCAGCATTTT. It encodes CAWNRGGNQPQHF.